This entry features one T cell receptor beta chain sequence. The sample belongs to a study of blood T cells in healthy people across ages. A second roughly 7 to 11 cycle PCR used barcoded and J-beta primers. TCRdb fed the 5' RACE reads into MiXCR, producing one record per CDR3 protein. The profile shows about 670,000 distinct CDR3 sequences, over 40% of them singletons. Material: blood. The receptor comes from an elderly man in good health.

The CDR3 region is CASTGAKNIQYF. The CDR3 region has the DNA TGTGCCAGCACAGGAGCCAAAAACATTCAGTACTTC. The chain couples TRBV16 to TRBJ2-4; D is unclear. The germline gives CDR1 KGHSY, CDR2 FQNENV. Trimming shortened V by 7 bases and J by 0 bases, and 4 bases separated the two germline ends. The CDR3 is 12 residues long.